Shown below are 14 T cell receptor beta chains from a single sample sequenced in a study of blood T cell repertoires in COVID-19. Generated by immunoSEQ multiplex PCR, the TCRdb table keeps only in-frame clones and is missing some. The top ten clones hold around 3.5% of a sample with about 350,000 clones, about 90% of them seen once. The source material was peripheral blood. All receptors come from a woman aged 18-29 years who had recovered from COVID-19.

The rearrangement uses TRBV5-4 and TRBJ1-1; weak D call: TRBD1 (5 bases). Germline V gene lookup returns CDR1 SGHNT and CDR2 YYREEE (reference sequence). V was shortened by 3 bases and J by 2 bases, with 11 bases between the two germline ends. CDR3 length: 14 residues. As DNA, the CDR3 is TGTGCCAGCAGCTCCGACAGAACAAACACTGAAGCTTTCTTT. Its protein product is CASSSDRTNTEAFF.

In DNA form, the CDR3 reads TGCGCCAGCAGCTTGGAGTCGGGGAATTCACCCCTCCACTTT. Translated, it gives CASSLESGNSPLHF. The rearrangement joins TRBV5-1 to TRBJ1-6; D uncertain. Trimming left V 0 bases short and J 7 bases short, with 8 bases between. The length of the CDR3 is 14 residues. Looked up from germline, CDR1 is SGHRS and CDR2 is YFSETQ.

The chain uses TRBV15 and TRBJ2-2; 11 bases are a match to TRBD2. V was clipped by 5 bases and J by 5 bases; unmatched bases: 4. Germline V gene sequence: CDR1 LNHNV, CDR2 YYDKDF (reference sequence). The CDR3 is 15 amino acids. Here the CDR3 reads CATSRGLAETGELFF. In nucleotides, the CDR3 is TGTGCCACCAGCCGGGGACTAGCGGAGACCGGGGAGCTGTTTTTT.

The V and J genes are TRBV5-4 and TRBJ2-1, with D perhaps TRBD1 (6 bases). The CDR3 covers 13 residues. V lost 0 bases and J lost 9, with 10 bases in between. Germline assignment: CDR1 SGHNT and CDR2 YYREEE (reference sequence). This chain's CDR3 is CASSLVGGLEQFF. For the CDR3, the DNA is TGTGCCAGCAGCTTGGTTGGGGGCCTTGAGCAGTTCTTC. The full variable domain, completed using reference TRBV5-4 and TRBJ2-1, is ETGVTQSPTHLIKTRGQQVTLRCSSQSGHNTVSWYQQALGQGPQFIFQYYREEENGRGNFPPRFSGLQFPNYSSELNVNALELDDSALYLCASSLVGGLEQFFGPGTRLTVL.

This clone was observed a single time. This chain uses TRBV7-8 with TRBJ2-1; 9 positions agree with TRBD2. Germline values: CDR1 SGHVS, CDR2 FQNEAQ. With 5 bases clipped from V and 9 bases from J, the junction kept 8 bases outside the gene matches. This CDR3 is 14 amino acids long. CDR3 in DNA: TGTGCCAGCAGCCCCTGGACTAGCGCTGCTGAGCAGTTCTTC. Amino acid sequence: CASSPWTSAAEQFF.

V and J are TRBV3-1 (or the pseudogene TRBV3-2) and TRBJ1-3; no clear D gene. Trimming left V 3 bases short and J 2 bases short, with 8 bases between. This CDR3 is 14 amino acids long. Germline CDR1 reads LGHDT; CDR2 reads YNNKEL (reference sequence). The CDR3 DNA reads TGTGCCAGCAGCCACTCTACTACTGGAAACACCATATATTTT. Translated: CASSHSTTGNTIYF.

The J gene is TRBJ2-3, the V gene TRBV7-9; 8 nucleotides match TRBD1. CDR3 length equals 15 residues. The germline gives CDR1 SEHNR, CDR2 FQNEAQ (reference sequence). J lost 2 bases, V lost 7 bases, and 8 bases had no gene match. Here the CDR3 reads CASTSGGRFTDTQYF. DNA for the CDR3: TGTGCCAGCACCTCAGGGGGCCGTTTCACAGATACGCAGTATTTT.

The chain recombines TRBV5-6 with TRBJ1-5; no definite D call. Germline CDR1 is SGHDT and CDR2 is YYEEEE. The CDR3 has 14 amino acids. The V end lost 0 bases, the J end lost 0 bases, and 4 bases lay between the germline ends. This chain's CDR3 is CASSLGVSNQPQHF. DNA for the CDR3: TGTGCCAGCAGCTTGGGCGTTAGCAATCAGCCCCAGCATTTT.

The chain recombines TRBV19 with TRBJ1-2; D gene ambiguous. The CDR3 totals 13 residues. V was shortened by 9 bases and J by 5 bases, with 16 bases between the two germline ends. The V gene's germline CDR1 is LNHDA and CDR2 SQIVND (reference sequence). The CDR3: CASAREEPYGYTF. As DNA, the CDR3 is TGTGCCAGCGCACGTGAGGAACCATATGGCTACACCTTC.

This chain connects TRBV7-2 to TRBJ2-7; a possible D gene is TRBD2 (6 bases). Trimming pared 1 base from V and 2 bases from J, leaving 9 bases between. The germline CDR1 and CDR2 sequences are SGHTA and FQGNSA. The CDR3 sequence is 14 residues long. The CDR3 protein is CASSLERRAYEQYV. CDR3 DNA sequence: TGTGCCAGCAGCTTAGAGCGGAGGGCCTACGAGCAGTACGTC.

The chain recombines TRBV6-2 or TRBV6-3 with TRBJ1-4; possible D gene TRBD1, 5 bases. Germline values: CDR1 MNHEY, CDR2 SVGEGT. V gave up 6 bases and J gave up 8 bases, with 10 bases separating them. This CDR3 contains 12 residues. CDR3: CASSLQGEKLFF. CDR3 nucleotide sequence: TGTGCCAGCAGCCTTCAGGGCGAAAAACTGTTTTTT.

The CDR3: CASSLNRGLEAFF. The CDR3 DNA reads TGTGCCAGCAGCTTAAACAGGGGACTTGAAGCTTTCTTT. The chain uses TRBV5-4 and TRBJ1-1; 7 bases agree with TRBD1. The CDR3 is 13 amino acids. The germline V gene has CDR1 SGHNT and CDR2 YYREEE (reference sequence). Losses at the gene ends were 2 bases for V and 7 bases for J; bases not matched to a gene: 5.

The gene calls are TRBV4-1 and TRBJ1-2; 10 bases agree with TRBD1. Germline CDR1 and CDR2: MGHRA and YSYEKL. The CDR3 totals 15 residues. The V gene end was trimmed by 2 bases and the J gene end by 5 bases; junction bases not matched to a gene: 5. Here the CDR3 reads CASSQHPGQGYGYTF. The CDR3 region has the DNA TGCGCCAGCAGCCAACATCCGGGACAGGGGTATGGCTACACCTTC.

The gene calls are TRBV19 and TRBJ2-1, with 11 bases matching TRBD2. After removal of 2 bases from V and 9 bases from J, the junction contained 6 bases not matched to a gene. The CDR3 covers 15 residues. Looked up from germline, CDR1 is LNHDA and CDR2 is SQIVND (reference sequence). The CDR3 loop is CASSITSGSHVEQFF. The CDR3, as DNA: TGTGCCAGTAGTATAACTAGCGGGAGTCACGTTGAGCAGTTCTTC.